Here is one T cell receptor (beta chain) with its context. Its cognate antigen is unknown. The protocol was immunoSEQ multiplex PCR, while the TCRdb copy is restricted to in-frame clones and leaves out a portion. The profile shows millions of clones, roughly 94% of them singletons. This entry belongs to a study of shared clonotypes between healthy human individuals. All participating donors were Caucasian adults from Nashville, Tennessee. It was into CD45RA+ naive and CD45RA-negative memory subsets that the CD4+ cells were split. Study observations and caveats: Of the naive CD4 clonotypes, roughly 5% were shared across several donors. The study's rarefaction showed incomplete sorted-subset sequencing despite large depth.

Germline V gives CDR1 LNHDA, CDR2 SQIVND (reference sequence). The CDR3 length is 14 residues. The V gene lost 6 bases and the J gene lost 4 bases, with 13 bases spanning the gap. Sequencing was carried out using naive CD4+ T cells sorted from blood. Described subset: CD45RA+ positively selected. The chain combines TRBV19 with TRBJ1-5, with unresolved D. The sequence derives from a man aged 18 to 30 in good health. The CDR3 DNA follows: TGTGCCAGTAGGTTAAGACTGGGAAATCAGCCCCAGCATTTT. Its protein product is CASRLRLGNQPQHF.